The following is a TCR beta chain sequence with its context. Its cognate antigen is unknown. With 0 bases removed from V and 0 bases from J, the gap between germline ends came to 15 bases. The V gene's germline CDR1 is GTSNPN and CDR2 SVGIG (reference sequence). The CDR3 runs to 16 residues. Produced via immunoSEQ multiplex PCR; TCRdb's table is partial and in-frame only. The table lists around 94,000 clones, roughly 84% of them singletons. Healthy donors had no documented immune events, such as infections, while sampled. This entry belongs to a study of identifying expanded T cells in peripheral blood. Points from the study as a whole: About 1.2 clones differed between technical replicates, versus roughly 16 and 20 over time. Clone count variance between roughly two-week samples rose with total template count.

The chain recombines TRBV30 with TRBJ2-7, with D possibly TRBD1 on 6 matching bases. This TCR came from a person between 18 and 70 years old in good health. The sequencing sample was made of blood. The CDR3 coding sequence is TGTGCCTGGAGTGTACCCGGACAGATAAACTCCTACGAGCAGTACTTC. Its protein is CAWSVPGQINSYEQYF.